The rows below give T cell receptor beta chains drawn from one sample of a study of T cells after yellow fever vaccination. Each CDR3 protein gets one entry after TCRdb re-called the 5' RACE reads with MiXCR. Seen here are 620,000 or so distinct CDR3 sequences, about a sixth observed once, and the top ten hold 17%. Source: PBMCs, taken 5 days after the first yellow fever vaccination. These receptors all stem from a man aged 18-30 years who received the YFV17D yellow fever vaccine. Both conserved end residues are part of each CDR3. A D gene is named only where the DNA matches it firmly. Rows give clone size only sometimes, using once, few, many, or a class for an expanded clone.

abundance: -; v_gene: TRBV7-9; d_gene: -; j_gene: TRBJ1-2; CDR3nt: TGTGCCAGCAGCTCAAAATCTAACTATGGCTACACCTTC; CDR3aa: CASSSKSNYGYTF
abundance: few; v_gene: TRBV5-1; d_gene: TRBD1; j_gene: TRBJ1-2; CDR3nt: TGCGCCAGCAGCACCGGACAGGGACGGATGTATGGCTACACCTTC; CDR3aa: CASSTGQGRMYGYTF
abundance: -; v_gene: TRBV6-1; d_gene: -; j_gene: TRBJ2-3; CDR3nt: TGTGCCAGCAGTGAAGGGGACTTCCCGTCCACAGATACGCAGTATTTT; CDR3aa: CASSEGDFPSTDTQYF
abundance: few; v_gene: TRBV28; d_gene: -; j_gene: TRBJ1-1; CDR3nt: TGTGCCGCGGCCGGGACGGCGGGAACTGAAGCTTTCTTT; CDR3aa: CAAAGTAGTEAFF
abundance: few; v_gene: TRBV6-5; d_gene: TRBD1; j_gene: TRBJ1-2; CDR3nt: TGTGCCAGCAGTTACTCGGGGACAGGTCTTGGCTACACCTTC; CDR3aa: CASSYSGTGLGYTF
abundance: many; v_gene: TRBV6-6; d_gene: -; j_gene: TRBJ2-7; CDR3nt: TGTGCCAGCAGTTACGGTCGGGGTTACGAGCAGTACTTC; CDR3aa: CASSYGRGYEQYF
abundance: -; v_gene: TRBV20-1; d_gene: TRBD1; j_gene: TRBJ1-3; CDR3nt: TGCAGTGCTAAGGGGACAGGGACTTCTGGAAACACCATATATTTT; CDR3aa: CSAKGTGTSGNTIYF
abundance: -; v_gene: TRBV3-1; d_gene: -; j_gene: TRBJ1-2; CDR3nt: TGTGCCAGCAGCCAAACAGGGATTAACTATGGCTACACCTTC; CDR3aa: CASSQTGINYGYTF
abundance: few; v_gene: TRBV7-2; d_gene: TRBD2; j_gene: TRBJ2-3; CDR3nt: TGTGCCAGCGGCATCCAGCGGGGGGCCGGCGATACGCAGTATTTT; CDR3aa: CASGIQRGAGDTQYF
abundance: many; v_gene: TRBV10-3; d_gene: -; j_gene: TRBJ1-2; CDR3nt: TGTGCCATCAGTGTGGGTGGTAGCTATGGCTACACCTTC; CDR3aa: CAISVGGSYGYTF
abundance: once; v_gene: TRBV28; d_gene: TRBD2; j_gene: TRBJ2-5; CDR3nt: TGTGCCAGCAGTTACGCGGGACTAGCGGGGGTCCGGGAGACCCAGTACTTC; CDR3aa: CASSYAGLAGVRETQYF
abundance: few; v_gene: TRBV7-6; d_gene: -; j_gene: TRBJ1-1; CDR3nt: TGTGCCAGCAGCCCCAGGGCGGGGGCCACTGAAGCTTTCTTT; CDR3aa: CASSPRAGATEAFF
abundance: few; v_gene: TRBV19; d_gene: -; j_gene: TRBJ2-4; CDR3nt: TGTGCCAGTATCGGGCTAGCCAAAAACATTCAGTACTTC; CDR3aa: CASIGLAKNIQYF
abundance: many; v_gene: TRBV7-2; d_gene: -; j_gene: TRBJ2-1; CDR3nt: TGTGCCAGCAGCCGAGGGCTCTACAATGAGCAGTTCTTC; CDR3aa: CASSRGLYNEQFF
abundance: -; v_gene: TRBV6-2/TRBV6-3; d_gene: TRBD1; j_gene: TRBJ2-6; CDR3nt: TGTGCCAGCAGCTCTAGGACAGGCAACGCCTACTCTGGGGCCAACGTCCTGACTTTC; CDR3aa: CASSSRTGNAYSGANVLTF
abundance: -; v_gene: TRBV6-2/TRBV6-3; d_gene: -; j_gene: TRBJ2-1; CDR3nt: TGTGCCAGCAGATACTTGGGCCTTCAGTTCTTC; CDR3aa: CASRYLGLQFF
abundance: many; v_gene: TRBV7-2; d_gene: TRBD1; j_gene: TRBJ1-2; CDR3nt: TGTGCCAGCAGCTTAGACAGGGGCGGTTATGGCTACACCTTC; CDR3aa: CASSLDRGGYGYTF
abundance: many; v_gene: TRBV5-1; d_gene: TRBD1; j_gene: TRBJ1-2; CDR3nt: TGCGCCAGCAGCGCGGACAGGGGCTATGGCTACACCTTC; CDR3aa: CASSADRGYGYTF
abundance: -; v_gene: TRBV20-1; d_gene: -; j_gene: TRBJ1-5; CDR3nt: TGCAGTGCTTCCCGGCAGGGGATATACAGCAATCAGCCCCAGCATTTT; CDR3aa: CSASRQGIYSNQPQHF
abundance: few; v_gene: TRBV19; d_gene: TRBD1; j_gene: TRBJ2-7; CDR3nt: TGTGCCAGTACCGATCAGGGGGCGCGGGTGCAGTACTTC; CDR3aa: CASTDQGARVQYF
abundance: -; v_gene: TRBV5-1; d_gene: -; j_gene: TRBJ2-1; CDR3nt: TGCGCCAGCAGCTTGGGGGACGAAACCAATGAGCAGTTCTTC; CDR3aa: CASSLGDETNEQFF
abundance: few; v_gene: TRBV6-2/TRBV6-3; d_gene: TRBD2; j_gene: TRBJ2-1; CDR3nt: TGTGCCAGCAGTTACCCTTACCCGGGACTAGCGGGGGGCAGCTCCTACAATGAGCAGTTCTTC; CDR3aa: CASSYPYPGLAGGSSYNEQFF
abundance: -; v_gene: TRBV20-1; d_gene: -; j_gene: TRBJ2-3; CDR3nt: TGCAGTGCTAGATGGACTGGTGGAGATACGCAGTATTTT; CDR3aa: CSARWTGGDTQYF